Described below is a single T cell receptor (beta chain) sequence and its context. What it binds is unknown. The data originate from a study of blood T cells in healthy people across ages. Together with a sample-barcoded 5' primer, a J-beta primer mix was included in a second PCR lasting roughly 6 to 12 cycles. MiXCR was run by TCRdb on the 5' RACE reads, yielding one entry per CDR3 protein. The sample has about 1,400,000 distinct CDR3 sequences; roughly 40% are singletons. General observations from the study: Roughly linear age-related decline in beta diversity appeared, significant by age 40.

What was sequenced was blood. The TCR comes from a young woman in good health.

The CDR3 sequence: CASRPETTGELFF. In DNA form, the CDR3 reads TGTGCCAGCAGGCCAGAAACCACCGGGGAGCTGTTTTTT. The rearrangement joins TRBV28 to TRBJ2-2; unclear D gene. Germline loops: CDR1 MDHEN, CDR2 SYDVKM. V shed 6 bases and J shed 4 bases, with 9 bases lying between them. The CDR3 sequence is 13 residues long.